This T cell receptor (beta chain) is drawn from a study of T-cell memory formation after mild COVID-19. With 1 base removed from V and 2 bases from J, the gap between germline ends came to 6 bases. The CDR3 totals 14 residues. Looked up from germline, CDR1 is SEHNR and CDR2 is FQNEAQ (reference sequence). MiXCR was run by TCRdb on the 5' RACE reads, yielding one entry per CDR3 protein. This table has about 150,000 distinct CDR3 sequences, 20% to 25% appearing once. This clonotype turned up a few times. The clonotype comes from an adult woman who had mild COVID-19 (a few samples of this study predate the infection). Cell type and time point are not known. The chain links TRBV7-9 to TRBJ1-5; the D gene is possibly TRBD1 (6 bases). Material: PBMCs or a T cell subset sorted from them (not recorded which). The CDR3, as DNA: TGTGCCAGCAGCTTAGAGGGGGGCAATCAGCCCCAGCATTTT. Residues: CASSLEGGNQPQHF.